Following are 26 T cell receptor beta chains from one sample sequenced in a study of technical replicates of blood from a handful of donors (dated by TCRdb to about 2017). The library was built by means of the immunoSEQ multiplex PCR assay. Not all clones reach the TCRdb copy of this immuneACCESS table, which keeps in-frame sequences only. Checked studies attribute under half of the gap to unresolved V genes and leave the rest unexplained. This sample lists some 70,000 clones; 90% to 95% were detected once. The biggest ten clones account for roughly 4.7% of the sample. The sequenced material came from PBMCs. These receptors all stem from a human donor in good health. Some clones in this sample may be carry-over from other donors' samples.

The V call is TRBV7-9, the J call TRBJ2-3; no firm D call. V dropped 2 bases and J dropped 0 bases, with 6 bases sitting between them. The CDR3 consists of 14 residues. Germline V gives CDR1 SEHNR, CDR2 FQNEAQ (reference sequence). In DNA form, the CDR3 reads TGTGCCAGCAGCTTAATTCCTAGCACAGATACGCAGTATTTT. Translation: CASSLIPSTDTQYF.

This clone is medium-sized (0.01 to 0.1%) by share. Other nucleotide sequences in the sample specify the same CDR3. Here the CDR3 DNA reads TGCGCCAGCAGCGGTAGCGGGGGCTACAATGAGCAGTTCTTC. It specifies CASSGSGGYNEQFF. The rearrangement links TRBV5-1 to TRBJ2-1, with 9 bases aligning to TRBD2. With 4 bases clipped from V and 3 bases from J, the junction kept 2 bases outside the gene matches. From germline, CDR1 is SGHRS and CDR2 YFSETQ. This CDR3 comprises 14 residues.

J is TRBJ2-7 and V is TRBV6-5; the match to TRBD2 covers 7 bases. Germline lookup yields CDR1 MNHEY and CDR2 SVGAGI. The CDR3 contains 12 residues. Trimming cost V 0 bases and J 13 bases; bases outside gene matches: 6. The CDR3 reads CASSYSGTTFYF. Written as DNA, the CDR3 is TGTGCCAGCAGTTACTCCGGGACTACCTTCTACTTC.

The V gene is TRBV5-4, the J gene TRBJ2-2, with D tentatively TRBD1 (6 bases). This CDR3 comprises 16 residues. V was pared by 5 bases and J by 6 bases, with 20 bases between. Germline V gene sequence: CDR1 SGHNT, CDR2 YYREEE (reference sequence). CDR3 in amino acids: CASSSPTTGRAGELFF. The CDR3 nucleotides read TGTGCCAGCAGTTCCCCCACAACAGGGCGCGCCGGGGAGCTGTTTTTT.

This chain links TRBV7-9 with TRBJ2-1; perhaps TRBD1 as D (6 bases). CDR3 length: 17 amino acids. CDR1 is SEHNR, CDR2 FQNEAQ, per germline (reference sequence). The V and J ends lost 1 base and 2 bases respectively, with 15 bases between them. This CDR3 reads CASSLDRRGWTYNEQFF. The CDR3 DNA is TGTGCCAGCAGCTTAGATCGCAGGGGTTGGACCTACAATGAGCAGTTCTTC.

The chain employs TRBV11-2 and TRBJ1-5, with unresolved D. Germline V gene data show CDR1 as SGHAT and CDR2 as FQNNGV. The germline V and J ends were trimmed by 1 base and 5 bases, with 9 bases remaining between them. This CDR3 comprises 14 residues. CDR3 sequence: CASSLVAGYQPQHF. In DNA, the CDR3 is TGTGCCAGCAGCTTAGTGGCAGGTTATCAGCCCCAGCATTTT. The entire variable domain, with the rest obtained from reference TRBV11-2 and TRBJ1-5, is as follows: EAGVAQSPRYKIIEKRQSVAFWCNPISGHATLYWYQQILGQGPKLLIQFQNNGVVDDSQLPKDRFSAERLKGVDSTLKIQPAKLEDSAVYLCASSLVAGYQPQHFGDGTRLSIL.

This chain joins TRBV7-2 and TRBJ1-1; possible D gene TRBD1, 5 bases. The CDR3 has 16 amino acids. The germline CDR1 and CDR2 sequences are SGHTA and FQGNSA. V was shortened by 5 bases and J by 0 bases, with 16 bases between the two germline ends. CDR3 protein: CASSPAGRTLNTEAFF. The CDR3 DNA reads as TGTGCCAGCAGCCCGGCGGGAAGGACACTGAACACTGAAGCTTTCTTT.

The genes are TRBV2 and TRBJ1-5; no firm D call. CDR1 and CDR2 from the germline V gene are SNHLY and FYNNEI. The CDR3 runs to 17 residues. Trimming pared 0 bases from V and 6 bases from J, leaving 18 bases between. The CDR3 is CASSEALRLLGSQPQHF. CDR3 sequence (DNA): TGTGCCAGCAGTGAAGCGCTCCGACTCCTAGGGAGTCAGCCCCAGCATTTT.

The chain recombines TRBV2 with TRBJ2-5; TRBD1 might be the D (7 bases). Trimming stripped 1 base from V and 0 bases from J, with 12 bases between. This CDR3 comprises 16 residues. Germline CDR1 and CDR2: SNHLY and FYNNEI. DNA of the CDR3: TGTGCCAGCAGTGAAGACAGGGGACTGTACCAAGAGACCCAGTACTTC. This encodes CASSEDRGLYQETQYF.

The chain uses TRBV4-3 and TRBJ2-1, with TRBD2 matching 10 bases. V lost 4 bases, J lost 3 bases, and 6 bases stayed unmatched. CDR3 length equals 16 residues. Germline CDR1 reads LGHNA; CDR2 reads YSLEER. DNA of the CDR3: TGCGCCAGCAGCCCATTTAGCGGGGGGCACTACAATGAGCAGTTCTTC. Its translation is CASSPFSGGHYNEQFF.

The chain uses TRBV12-2 and TRBJ1-3. TRBV12-2 is classified as a pseudogene. There are 17 residues in the CDR3. CDR3 DNA sequence: TGTGCAAGTCGCTCAGCCCCCGGGAGGCCGTCTGGAAACACCATATATTTT. Encoded protein: CASRSAPGRPSGNTIYF.

The chain has TRBV7-3 and TRBJ2-3; 8 bases agree with TRBD2. Losses at the gene ends were 5 bases for V and 6 bases for J; bases not matched to a gene: 10. The CDR3 is 15 amino acids. CDR1 and CDR2 (germline): SGHTA, FQGTGA. The CDR3 protein is CASSQRGNTIDTQYF. The CDR3 region has the DNA TGTGCCAGCAGCCAGCGGGGGAACACCATTGATACGCAGTATTTT.

J is TRBJ1-2 and V is TRBV6-6; tentative D call: TRBD1 (6 bases). In germline, CDR1 is MNHNY, CDR2 SVGAGI (reference sequence). Between the trimmed V and J ends, which lost 6 bases and 7 bases, there was a span of 15 bases. This CDR3 is 13 amino acids long. The CDR3 DNA sequence: TGTGCCAGCAGCGCCCAACAGGGCTTTGGCTACACCTTC. Its translation: CASSAQQGFGYTF.

This chain connects TRBV5-1 to TRBJ1-1, with 9 bases aligning to TRBD1. The V and J ends lost 7 bases and 4 bases, in that order; junction bases with no gene match: 8. Germline CDR1 SGHRS, CDR2 YFSETQ. The CDR3 loop spans 14 amino acids. In nucleotides, the CDR3 is TGCGCCAGCGACTTAGGGACAGGGTCCACTGAAGCTTTCTTT. Its translation: CASDLGTGSTEAFF.

This clone was found once. V is TRBV2 and J is TRBJ1-2; D is uncertain. Germline V lookup: CDR1 SNHLY, CDR2 FYNNEI. This CDR3 has 14 amino acids. V was pared by 3 bases and J by 2 bases, with 10 bases between. CDR3 in amino acids: CASSELVNNYGYTF. CDR3 bases: TGTGCCAGCAGTGAGCTAGTCAACAACTATGGCTACACCTTC.

This chain links TRBV10-3 with TRBJ1-1; perhaps TRBD1 as D (6 bases). Germline V gives CDR1 ENHRY, CDR2 SYGVKD. V lost 0 bases and J 2 bases, leaving 7 bases between the germline ends. The CDR3 contains 14 residues. For the CDR3, the DNA is TGTGCCATCAGTGAGTCGGACAGCAACACTGAAGCTTTCTTT. It specifies CAISESDSNTEAFF.

The V and J genes are TRBV7-6 and TRBJ2-5; the match to TRBD2 covers 7 bases. Germline loops: CDR1 SGHVS, CDR2 FNYEAQ. Unmatched junction bases numbered 3, after V lost 5 bases and J lost 3 bases. The CDR3 spans 13 residues. CDR3 protein: CASSPGLEETQYF. For the CDR3, the DNA is TGTGCCAGCAGCCCCGGACTAGAAGAGACCCAGTACTTC. Based on the CDR3 plus reference TRBV7-6 and TRBJ2-5, the full variable domain is GAGVSQSPRYKVTKRGQDVALRCDPISGHVSLYWYRQALGQGPEFLTYFNYEAQQDKSGLPNDRFSAERPEGSISTLTIQRTEQRDSAMYRCASSPGLEETQYFGPGTRLLVL.

V gene TRBV5-1 combines with J gene TRBJ1-3, with D uncertain. Looked up from germline, CDR1 is SGHRS and CDR2 is YFSETQ. V lost 3 bases, J lost 5 bases, and 3 bases lay in between. This CDR3 has 11 residues. For the CDR3, the DNA is TGCGCCAGCAGCTACAGAAACACCATATATTTT. This gives the protein CASSYRNTIYF.

The CDR3 here is CASSELGAGTYEQYF. In DNA, the CDR3 is TGTGCCAGCAGTGAATTGGGAGCGGGAACCTACGAGCAGTACTTC. V usage is TRBV6-1 and J usage is TRBJ2-7; 7 positions match TRBD2. V shed 2 bases and J 2 bases; nucleotides not matched to a gene: 6. The CDR3 has 15 amino acids. Germline V lookup: CDR1 MNHNS, CDR2 SASEGT.

The rearrangement uses TRBV18 and TRBJ1-5, with a tentative D call TRBD1 (5 bases). Trimming shortened V by 5 bases and J by 11 bases, and 13 bases separated the two germline ends. This CDR3 spans 12 amino acids. Germline values: CDR1 KGHSH, CDR2 LQKENI. CDR3 nucleotide sequence: TGTGCCAGCTCAGAGTCGGGGGGGTCCCAGCATTTT. Its protein is CASSESGGSQHF.

This clone was observed a single time. The chain has TRBV6-6 and TRBJ1-5; 8 nucleotides agree with TRBD1. The germline gives CDR1 MNHNY, CDR2 SVGAGI (reference sequence). J gave up 5 bases and V 6 bases, and 9 bases lay outside the gene matches. The CDR3 loop spans 15 amino acids. DNA of the CDR3: TGTGCCAGCAGCGCGGACACAGGGGGAGATCAGCCCCAGCATTTT. The encoded protein is CASSADTGGDQPQHF.

The chain links TRBV7-8 to TRBJ1-2, with D perhaps TRBD1 (5 bases). This CDR3 region has 14 residues. Germline V lookup: CDR1 SGHVS, CDR2 FQNEAQ. The V end lost 2 bases, the J end lost 4 bases, and 11 bases lay between the germline ends. CDR3 sequence: CASSLSGLGYGYTF. CDR3 coding DNA: TGTGCCAGCAGCTTATCAGGGTTGGGCTATGGCTACACCTTC.

This rearrangement joins TRBV28 to TRBJ1-5; maybe TRBD1 (5 bases). V gave up 5 bases and J gave up 2 bases, with 13 bases separating them. The germline V gene has CDR1 MDHEN and CDR2 SYDVKM. The CDR3 is 15 amino acids. Here the CDR3 DNA reads TGTGCCAGCAGTCCGGGGGGGTTGGGCAATCAGCCCCAGCATTTT. It encodes CASSPGGLGNQPQHF.

The chain employs TRBV27 and TRBJ1-2; TRBD1 might be the D (5 bases). The germline V gene has CDR1 MNHEY and CDR2 SMNVEV (reference sequence). The CDR3 consists of 16 residues. Deletions cut 5 bases from V and 8 bases from J, with 24 bases between. CDR3 loop: CASSNTRLGSGGGYTF. CDR3 in DNA: TGTGCCAGCAGTAATACTCGCTTAGGCTCCGGGGGAGGCTACACCTTC.

V gene TRBV7-9 combines with J gene TRBJ2-3; 8 bases align to TRBD1. J was trimmed by 5 bases and V by 2 bases; bases with no gene match: 9. The germline CDR1 and CDR2 sequences are SEHNR and FQNEAQ (reference sequence). CDR3 length: 16 amino acids. CDR3 DNA sequence: TGTGCCAGCAGCTTACAGGGTACAGGGGGAGAAGATACGCAGTATTTT. Translated: CASSLQGTGGEDTQYF.

This chain uses TRBV5-4 with TRBJ1-6; 8 bases line up with TRBD1. The CDR3 consists of 17 residues. Germline-derived CDR1 and CDR2 are SGHNT and YYREEE (reference sequence). The V and J ends lost 4 bases and 8 bases, in that order; junction bases with no gene match: 14. In DNA form, the CDR3 reads TGTGCCAGCAGCCCGGGAGGCGCCAGGGACAGGTATTCACCCCTCCACTTT. Translating gives CASSPGGARDRYSPLHF.